These T cell receptor beta chains were read from a single sample in a study of blood T cell repertoires in COVID-19. Some clones are missing from TCRdb's copy, which holds only in-frame ones; the method was immunoSEQ multiplex PCR. Altogether 120,000 to 150,000 clones are present, about 80% being singletons, with the ten largest covering about 1.4%. Sequenced: peripheral blood. All receptors come from a human donor in a cohort sampled during active COVID-19. Each CDR3 is given without its conserved first and last residue. Fields, in order: V gene, CDR3 length, clone size, CDR3 protein. Size tells how often a clone was seen (once, few, many) or the class of an expanded clone, and some rows leave it out.

v_call: TRBV7-2
cdr3_length: 12
clone_size: NA
cdr3_aa: ASSLGAGINTIY

v_call: TRBV27
cdr3_length: 12
clone_size: NA
cdr3_aa: ASSLGGRGNEQF

v_call: TRBV27
cdr3_length: 13
clone_size: NA
cdr3_aa: ASSPRTGGVQPQH

v_call: TRBV6-5
cdr3_length: 14
clone_size: NA
cdr3_aa: ASSYSTGGDWVGQY

v_call: TRBV11-2
cdr3_length: 13
clone_size: many
cdr3_aa: ASSPPTGAHEKLF

v_call: TRBV28
cdr3_length: 10
clone_size: once
cdr3_aa: ASSSTQSPLH

v_call: TRBV28
cdr3_length: 14
clone_size: NA
cdr3_aa: ASSSPRQGSSYEQY

v_call: TRBV5-6
cdr3_length: 16
clone_size: NA
cdr3_aa: ASSLWGLAGGGTDTQY

v_call: TRBV21-1
cdr3_length: 18
clone_size: NA
cdr3_aa: ASSTQPRDSLNYANEKLF

v_call: TRBV28
cdr3_length: 13
clone_size: NA
cdr3_aa: ASSQGTDLGNTIY

v_call: TRBV18
cdr3_length: 10
clone_size: NA
cdr3_aa: ASSSGNTEAF

v_call: TRBV9
cdr3_length: 14
clone_size: NA
cdr3_aa: ASSVESLARWGELF

v_call: TRBV30
cdr3_length: 14
clone_size: NA
cdr3_aa: AWMQSWDRNTGELF

v_call: TRBV14
cdr3_length: 13
clone_size: NA
cdr3_aa: ASSPLTQGNTEAF

v_call: TRBV7-9
cdr3_length: 14
clone_size: NA
cdr3_aa: ASSLRTGRETDTQY

v_call: TRBV6-1
cdr3_length: 14
clone_size: NA
cdr3_aa: ASSESGTGAYNEQF

v_call: TRBV6-5
cdr3_length: 11
clone_size: NA
cdr3_aa: ASSDSFNEKLF

v_call: TRBV5-6
cdr3_length: 10
clone_size: NA
cdr3_aa: ASSPDRSGQF

v_call: TRBV19
cdr3_length: 12
clone_size: NA
cdr3_aa: ASSMGLPRSEAF

v_call: TRBV7-2
cdr3_length: 12
clone_size: NA
cdr3_aa: ASSLVISSYEQY

v_call: TRBV28
cdr3_length: 15
clone_size: NA
cdr3_aa: ASTGQGKGLMNTEAF

v_call: TRBV2
cdr3_length: 12
clone_size: NA
cdr3_aa: ASSASGTGGGYT

v_call: TRBV5-1
cdr3_length: 13
clone_size: once
cdr3_aa: ASSSGQGPHNEQF

v_call: TRBV11-2
cdr3_length: 13
clone_size: NA
cdr3_aa: ASSLVASGSETQY

v_call: TRBV18
cdr3_length: 13
clone_size: NA
cdr3_aa: ASSQGGGGTDTQY

v_call: TRBV7-3
cdr3_length: 14
clone_size: NA
cdr3_aa: ASSLSPSGSADTQY

v_call: TRBV9
cdr3_length: 14
clone_size: NA
cdr3_aa: ASSSFDSLYQETQY

v_call: TRBV11-2
cdr3_length: 13
clone_size: NA
cdr3_aa: ASTPGLAGKREQY

v_call: TRBV28
cdr3_length: 13
clone_size: NA
cdr3_aa: ASSVTGASGNTIY

v_call: TRBV25-1
cdr3_length: 11
clone_size: NA
cdr3_aa: ASLPTGSYGYT

v_call: TRBV2
cdr3_length: 13
clone_size: NA
cdr3_aa: ASPLTPDRGYGYT

v_call: TRBV11-3
cdr3_length: 12
clone_size: NA
cdr3_aa: ASSLGAGGGEQF

v_call: TRBV2
cdr3_length: 11
clone_size: once
cdr3_aa: ATGQGMWDGYT

v_call: TRBV7-9
cdr3_length: 13
clone_size: once
cdr3_aa: ASSFGRGTQETQY

v_call: TRBV6-6
cdr3_length: 14
clone_size: NA
cdr3_aa: ASSPTGRTQMYGYT

v_call: TRBV3-1/TRBV3-2
cdr3_length: 12
clone_size: NA
cdr3_aa: ASSQASGSSEQY